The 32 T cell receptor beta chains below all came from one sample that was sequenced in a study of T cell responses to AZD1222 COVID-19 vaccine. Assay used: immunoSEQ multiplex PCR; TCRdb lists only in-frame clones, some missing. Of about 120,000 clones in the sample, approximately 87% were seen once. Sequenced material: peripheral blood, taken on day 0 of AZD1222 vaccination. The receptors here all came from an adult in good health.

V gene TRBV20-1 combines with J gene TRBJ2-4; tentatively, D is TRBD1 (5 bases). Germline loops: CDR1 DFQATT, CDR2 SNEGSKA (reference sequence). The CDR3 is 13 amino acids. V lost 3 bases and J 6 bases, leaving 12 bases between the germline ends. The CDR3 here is CSASLSQGNIQYF. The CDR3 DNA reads TGCAGTGCTAGTTTAAGTCAGGGAAACATTCAGTACTTC.

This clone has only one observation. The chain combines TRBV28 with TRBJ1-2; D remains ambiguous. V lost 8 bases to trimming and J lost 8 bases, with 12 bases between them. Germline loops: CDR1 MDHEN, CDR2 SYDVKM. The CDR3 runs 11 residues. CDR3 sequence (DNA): TGTGCCAGCCGTTACCGAGGGGGCTACACCTTC. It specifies CASRYRGGYTF.

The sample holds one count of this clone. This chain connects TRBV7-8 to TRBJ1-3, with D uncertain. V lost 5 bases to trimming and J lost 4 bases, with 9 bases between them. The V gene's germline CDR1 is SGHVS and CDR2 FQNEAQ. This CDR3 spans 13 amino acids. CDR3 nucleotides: TGTGCCAGCAGCCCGACCGGAGGAAACACCATATATTTT. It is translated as CASSPTGGNTIYF.

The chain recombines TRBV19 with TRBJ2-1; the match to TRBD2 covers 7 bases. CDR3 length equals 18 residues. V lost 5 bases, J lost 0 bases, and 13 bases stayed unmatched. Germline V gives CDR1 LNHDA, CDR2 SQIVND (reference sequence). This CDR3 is CASSPEGLAVSSYNEQFF. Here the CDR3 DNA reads TGTGCCAGTAGTCCAGAGGGTCTAGCGGTGAGCTCCTACAATGAGCAGTTCTTC.

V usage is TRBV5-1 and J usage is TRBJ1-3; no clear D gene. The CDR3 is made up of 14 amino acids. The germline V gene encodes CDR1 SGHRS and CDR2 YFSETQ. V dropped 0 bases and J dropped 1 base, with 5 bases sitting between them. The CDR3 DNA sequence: TGCGCCAGCAGCTTGGATGTTTCTGGAAACACCATATATTTT. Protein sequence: CASSLDVSGNTIYF.

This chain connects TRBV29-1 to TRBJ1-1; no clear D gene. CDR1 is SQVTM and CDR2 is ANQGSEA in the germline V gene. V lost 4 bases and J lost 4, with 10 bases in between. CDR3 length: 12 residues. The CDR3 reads CSVVKVGTEAFF. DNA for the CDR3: TGCAGCGTTGTGAAGGTAGGCACTGAAGCTTTCTTT.

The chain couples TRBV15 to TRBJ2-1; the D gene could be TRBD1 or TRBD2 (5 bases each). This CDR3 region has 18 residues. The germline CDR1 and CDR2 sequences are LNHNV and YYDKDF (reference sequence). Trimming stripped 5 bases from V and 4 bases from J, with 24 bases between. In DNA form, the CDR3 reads TGTGCCACCAGCGATGCTAGGGACCTCTGGTTGTTTTACAATGAGCAGTTCTTC. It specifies CATSDARDLWLFYNEQFF.

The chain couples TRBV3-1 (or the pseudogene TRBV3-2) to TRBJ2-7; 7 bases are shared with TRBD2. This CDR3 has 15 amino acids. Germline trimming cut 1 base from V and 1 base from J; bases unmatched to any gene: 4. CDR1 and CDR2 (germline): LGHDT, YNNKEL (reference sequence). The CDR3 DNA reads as TGTGCCAGCAGCCAAGTTCCTAGCGGATCCTACGAGCAGTACTTC. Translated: CASSQVPSGSYEQYF.

The CDR3 spells CASSQVRGPSYEQYF. CDR3 nucleotides: TGCGCCAGCAGCCAAGTCCGGGGTCCGTCCTACGAGCAGTACTTC. The chain links TRBV4-1 to TRBJ2-7; D perhaps matches TRBD2 (5 bases). CDR3 length: 15 residues. The ends were cut back, 1 base at V and 1 base at J, with 11 bases in the middle. The germline V gene has CDR1 MGHRA and CDR2 YSYEKL.

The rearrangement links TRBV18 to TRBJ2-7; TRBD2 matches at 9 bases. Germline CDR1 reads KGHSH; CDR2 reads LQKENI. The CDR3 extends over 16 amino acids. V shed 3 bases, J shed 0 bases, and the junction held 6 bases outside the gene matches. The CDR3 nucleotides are TGTGCCAGCTCACCTCCTGGGACTAGCAGCTCCTACGAGCAGTACTTC. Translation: CASSPPGTSSSYEQYF.

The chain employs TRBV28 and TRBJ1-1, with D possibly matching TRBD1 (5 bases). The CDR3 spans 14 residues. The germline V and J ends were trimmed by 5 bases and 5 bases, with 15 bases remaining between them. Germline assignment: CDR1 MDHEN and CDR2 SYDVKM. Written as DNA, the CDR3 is TGTGCCAGCAGTCCGCCGGCAGGGCGGACTGAAGCTTTCTTT. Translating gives CASSPPAGRTEAFF. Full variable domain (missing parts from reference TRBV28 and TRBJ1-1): DVKVTQSSRYLVKRTGEKVFLECVQDMDHENMFWYRQDPGLGLRLIYFSYDVKMKEKGDIPEGYSVSREKKERFSLILESASTNQTSMYLCASSPPAGRTEAFFGQGTRLTVV.

This CDR3 reads CASSDLQNNEQFF. The CDR3 nucleotides read TGTGCCAGCAGTGATCTACAGAACAATGAGCAGTTCTTC. The chain couples TRBV6-1 to TRBJ2-1; no reliable D call. This CDR3 has 13 amino acids. V shed 3 bases and J shed 5 bases, with 8 bases lying between them. Per germline, CDR1 MNHNS and CDR2 SASEGT.

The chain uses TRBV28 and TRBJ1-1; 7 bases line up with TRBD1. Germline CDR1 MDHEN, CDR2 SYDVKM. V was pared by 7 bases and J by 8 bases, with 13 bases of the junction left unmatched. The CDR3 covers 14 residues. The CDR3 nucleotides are TGTGCCAGCACCAGACTAGTAGGGGGCCCAGAAGCTTTCTTT. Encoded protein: CASTRLVGGPEAFF.

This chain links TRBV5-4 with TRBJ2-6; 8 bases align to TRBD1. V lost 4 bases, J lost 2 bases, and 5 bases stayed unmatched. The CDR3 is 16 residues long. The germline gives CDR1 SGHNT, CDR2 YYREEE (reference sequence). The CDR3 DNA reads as TGTGCCAGCAGCGCCGGACAGGGCCCTGGGGCCAACGTCCTGACTTTC. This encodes CASSAGQGPGANVLTF.

The CDR3 DNA is TGCGCCAGCAGTTCCTTTACATCAAACTATGGCTACACCTTC. As protein: CASSSFTSNYGYTF. J is TRBJ1-2 and V is TRBV5-1; D not certain. Germline CDR1 and CDR2: SGHRS and YFSETQ. V was pared by 5 bases and J by 2 bases, with 13 bases between. CDR3 size: 14 residues. Together with reference TRBV5-1 and TRBJ1-2, the CDR3 gives the full variable domain: KAGVTQTPRYLIKTRGQQVTLSCSPISGHRSVSWYQQTPGQGLQFLFEYFSETQRNKGNFPGRFSGRQFSNSRSEMNVSTLELGDSALYLCASSSFTSNYGYTFGSGTRLTVV.

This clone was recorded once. The CDR3 DNA is TGTGCCAGCAAGTTCCTCGGGCGGAAGAACACTGAAGCTTTCTTT. Its translation: CASKFLGRKNTEAFF. The chain recombines TRBV28 with TRBJ1-1; no firm D call. Germline V lookup: CDR1 MDHEN, CDR2 SYDVKM. The CDR3 is 15 residues long. V gave up 7 bases and J gave up 1 base, with 16 bases separating them.

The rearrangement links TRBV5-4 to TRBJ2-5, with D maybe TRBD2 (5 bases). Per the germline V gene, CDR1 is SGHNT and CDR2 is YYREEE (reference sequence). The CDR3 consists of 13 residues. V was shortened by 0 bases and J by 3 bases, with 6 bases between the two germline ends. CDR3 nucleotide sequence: TGTGCCAGCAGCTTGGTGGGAGAAGAGACCCAGTACTTC. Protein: CASSLVGEETQYF.

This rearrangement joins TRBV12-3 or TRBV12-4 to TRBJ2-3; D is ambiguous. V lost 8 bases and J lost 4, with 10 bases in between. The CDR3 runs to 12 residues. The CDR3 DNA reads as TGTGCCAGCCACGGCGCCGCAGATACGCAGTATTTT. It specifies CASHGAADTQYF.

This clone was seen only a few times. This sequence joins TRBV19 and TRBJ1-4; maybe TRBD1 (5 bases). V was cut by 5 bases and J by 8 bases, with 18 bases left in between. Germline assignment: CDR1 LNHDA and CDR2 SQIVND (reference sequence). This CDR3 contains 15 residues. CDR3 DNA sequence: TGTGCCAGTAGTGCCCTCGGGGCTGGAGACGAAAAACTGTTTTTT. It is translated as CASSALGAGDEKLFF.

This CDR3 reads CASSIGGGAGTDTQYF. The CDR3 DNA reads TGTGCCAGTAGTATAGGAGGGGGCGCGGGTACAGATACGCAGTATTTT. The J gene is TRBJ2-3, the V gene TRBV19; 7 bases are a match to TRBD1. Germline V lookup: CDR1 LNHDA, CDR2 SQIVND (reference sequence). This CDR3 is built from 16 residues. V gave up 1 base and J gave up 3 bases; unmatched junction bases: 7.

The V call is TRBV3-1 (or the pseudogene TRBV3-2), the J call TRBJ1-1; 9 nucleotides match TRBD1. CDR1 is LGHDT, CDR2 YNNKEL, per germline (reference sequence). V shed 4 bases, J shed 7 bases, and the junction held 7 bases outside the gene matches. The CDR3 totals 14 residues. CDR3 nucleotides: TGTGCCAGCAGCCGGACAGGGGTAAGTAATGAAGCTTTCTTT. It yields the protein CASSRTGVSNEAFF.

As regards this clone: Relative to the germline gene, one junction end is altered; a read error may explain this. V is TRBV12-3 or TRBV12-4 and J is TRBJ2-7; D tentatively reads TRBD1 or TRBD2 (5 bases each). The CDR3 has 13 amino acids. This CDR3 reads CASSLGPSSEQYF. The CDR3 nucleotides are TGTGCCAGCAGTTTGGGACCGTCCTCCGAGCAGTACTTC.

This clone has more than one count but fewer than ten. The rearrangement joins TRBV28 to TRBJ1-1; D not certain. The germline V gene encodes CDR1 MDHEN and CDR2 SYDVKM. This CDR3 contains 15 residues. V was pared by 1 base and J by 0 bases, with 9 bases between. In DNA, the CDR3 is TGTGCCAGCAGTTTATACGACGGAATGAACACTGAAGCTTTCTTT. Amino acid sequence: CASSLYDGMNTEAFF.

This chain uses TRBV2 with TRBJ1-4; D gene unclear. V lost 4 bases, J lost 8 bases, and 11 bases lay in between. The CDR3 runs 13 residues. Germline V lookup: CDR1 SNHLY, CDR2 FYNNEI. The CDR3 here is CASSAERGEKLFF. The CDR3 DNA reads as TGTGCCAGCAGTGCCGAACGAGGGGAAAAACTGTTTTTT.

The DNA of the CDR3 is TGCAGTGCTAGTCAGGGCAGGGGGCGTGGTGGCTACACCTTC. Its translation: CSASQGRGRGGYTF. This sequence joins TRBV20-1 and TRBJ1-2, with 8 bases lining up with TRBD1. The V gene's germline CDR1 is DFQATT and CDR2 SNEGSKA (reference sequence). The CDR3 is 14 amino acids. V trimming: 3 bases; J trimming: 7 bases; junction bases outside the gene matches: 10.

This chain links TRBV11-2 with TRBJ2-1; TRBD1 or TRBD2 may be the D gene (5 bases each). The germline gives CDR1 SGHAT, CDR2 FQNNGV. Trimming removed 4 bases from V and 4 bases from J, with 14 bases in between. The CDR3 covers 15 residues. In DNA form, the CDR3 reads TGTGCCAGCAGCTACCTTAGGGGAGCTTACAATGAGCAGTTCTTC. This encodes CASSYLRGAYNEQFF.

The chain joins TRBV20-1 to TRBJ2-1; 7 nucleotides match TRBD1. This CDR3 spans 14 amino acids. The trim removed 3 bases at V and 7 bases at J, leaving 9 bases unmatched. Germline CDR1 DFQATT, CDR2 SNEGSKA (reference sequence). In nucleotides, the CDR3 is TGCAGTGCTAGTAGGGGGCAGACGTGGAATGAGCAGTTCTTC. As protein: CSASRGQTWNEQFF.

The CDR3 is CATSDGQGGNQPQHF. CDR3 DNA sequence: TGTGCCACCAGTGACGGACAGGGAGGCAATCAGCCCCAGCATTTT. This chain uses TRBV24-1 with TRBJ1-5; 8 nucleotides align to TRBD1. The junction had 3 bases not matched to a gene; V was cut back by 4 bases and J by 2 bases. CDR3 size: 15 residues. From germline, CDR1 is KGHDR and CDR2 SFDVKD.

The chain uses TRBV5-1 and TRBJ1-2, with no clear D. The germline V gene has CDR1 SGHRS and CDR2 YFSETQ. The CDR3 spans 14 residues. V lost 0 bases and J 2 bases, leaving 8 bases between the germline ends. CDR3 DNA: TGCGCCAGCAGCTTGGGGCAATGGAACTATGGCTACACCTTC. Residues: CASSLGQWNYGYTF.

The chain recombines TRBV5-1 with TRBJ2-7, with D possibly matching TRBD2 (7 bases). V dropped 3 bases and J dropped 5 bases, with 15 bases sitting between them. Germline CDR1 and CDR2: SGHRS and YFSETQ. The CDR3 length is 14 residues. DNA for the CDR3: TGCGCCAGCAGCTCCGGGGGCGGGAGTCACGAGCAGTACTTC. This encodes CASSSGGGSHEQYF. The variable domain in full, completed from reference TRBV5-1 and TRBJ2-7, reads KAGVTQTPRYLIKTRGQQVTLSCSPISGHRSVSWYQQTPGQGLQFLFEYFSETQRNKGNFPGRFSGRQFSNSRSEMNVSTLELGDSALYLCASSSGGGSHEQYFGPGTRLTVT.

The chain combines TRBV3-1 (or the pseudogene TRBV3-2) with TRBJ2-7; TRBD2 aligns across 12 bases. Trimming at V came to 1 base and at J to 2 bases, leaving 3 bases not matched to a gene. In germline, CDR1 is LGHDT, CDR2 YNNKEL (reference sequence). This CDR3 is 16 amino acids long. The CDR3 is CASSQGLAGGPYEQYF. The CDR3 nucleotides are TGTGCCAGCAGCCAAGGCCTAGCGGGAGGGCCCTACGAGCAGTACTTC.

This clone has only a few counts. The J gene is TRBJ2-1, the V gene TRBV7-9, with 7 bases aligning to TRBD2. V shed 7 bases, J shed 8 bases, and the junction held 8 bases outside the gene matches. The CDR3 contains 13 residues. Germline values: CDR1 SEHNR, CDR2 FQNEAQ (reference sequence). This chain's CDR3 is CASTDPREDEQFF. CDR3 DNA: TGTGCCAGCACCGACCCCCGGGAGGATGAGCAGTTCTTC.